One sample yielded the 22 T cell receptor beta chains listed below, sequenced in a study of blood T cell repertoires in COVID-19. The repertoire was sequenced with immunoSEQ multiplex PCR; TCRdb's copy has only in-frame clones and lacks some. The sample has around 80,000 clones, 65% to 90% seen once. The sequenced sample consisted of peripheral blood. Every receptor here comes from a man between 45 and 60 years old with COVID-19, enrolled during active disease.

V usage is TRBV4-1 and J usage is TRBJ1-1, with 9 bases aligning to TRBD1. V was pared by 3 bases and J by 5 bases, with 4 bases of the junction left unmatched. The CDR3 is 14 residues long. The germline V gene encodes CDR1 MGHRA and CDR2 YSYEKL. CDR3 DNA sequence: TGCGCCAGCAGCCAGGGACAGGGTGAGACTGAAGCTTTCTTT. Its translation: CASSQGQGETEAFF.

This clone came up once. The CDR3 is CASASTDGGEQFF. The CDR3 nucleotides read TGTGCCAGCGCCAGCACAGACGGGGGGGAGCAGTTCTTC. The V and J genes are TRBV12-3 or TRBV12-4 and TRBJ2-1; TRBD2 matches 7 bases. The V segment lost 8 bases and the J segment 10 bases; nucleotides outside the gene matches: 11. The CDR3 contains 13 residues.

The chain carries TRBV9 and TRBJ2-7; 12 bases map to TRBD2. This CDR3 comprises 15 residues. The germline V gene has CDR1 SGDLS and CDR2 YYNGEE. Trimming at V came to 4 bases and at J to 4 bases, leaving 6 bases not matched to a gene. The DNA of the CDR3 is TGTGCCAGCAGCTTGTCGACTAGCGGGAGTTACGAGCAGTACTTC. It encodes CASSLSTSGSYEQYF.

The rearrangement joins TRBV2 to TRBJ1-4; D remains ambiguous. V was clipped by 6 bases and J by 0 bases, with 11 bases between them. The V gene's germline CDR1 is SNHLY and CDR2 FYNNEI. The CDR3 runs 15 residues. DNA for the CDR3: TGTGCCAGCAGCTTCGCACAAACAACTAATGAAAAACTGTTTTTT. Amino acids: CASSFAQTTNEKLFF. The whole variable domain, filled in from reference TRBV2 and TRBJ1-4, reads EPEVTQTPSHQVTQMGQEVILRCVPISNHLYFYWYRQILGQKVEFLVSFYNNEISEKSEIFDDQFSVERPDGSNFTLKIRSTKLEDSAMYFCASSFAQTTNEKLFFGSGTQLSVL.

The CDR3 coding sequence is TGTGCCATCTCTAGCGGGTTGCAAGAGACCCAGTACTTC. This encodes CAISSGLQETQYF. The gene calls are TRBV10-3 and TRBJ2-5, with 8 bases fitting TRBD2. The length of the CDR3 is 13 residues. V lost 8 bases and J lost 2; bases outside the gene matches: 4. Germline CDR1 reads ENHRY; CDR2 reads SYGVKD.

The genes are TRBV6-6 and TRBJ1-2; D is undetermined. The CDR3 runs to 15 residues. Trimming pared 0 bases from V and 5 bases from J, leaving 13 bases between. Germline assignment: CDR1 MNHNY and CDR2 SVGAGI (reference sequence). CDR3 residues: CASSYSPEGAYGYTF. Here the CDR3 DNA reads TGTGCCAGCAGTTACTCGCCGGAGGGAGCTTATGGCTACACCTTC.

J is TRBJ2-5 and V is TRBV9; possible D gene TRBD2, 6 bases. The CDR3 is 14 amino acids. Trimming cost V 3 bases and J 5 bases, with 14 bases left between them. Germline-derived CDR1 and CDR2 are SGDLS and YYNGEE. CDR3 DNA sequence: TGTGCCAGCAGCGAAGGAGGGCGCGTGGAGACCCAGTACTTC. Its protein product is CASSEGGRVETQYF.

The chain has TRBV15 and TRBJ1-1; D uncertain. CDR1 and CDR2 from the germline V gene are LNHNV and YYDKDF (reference sequence). The CDR3 runs to 17 residues. Trimming shortened V by 1 base and J by 3 bases, and 18 bases separated the two germline ends. As DNA, the CDR3 is TGTGCCACCAGCAGAGTCGGGGTGACACCCGGAGACACTGAAGCTTTCTTT. Translation gives CATSRVGVTPGDTEAFF.

The chain couples TRBV13 to TRBJ1-1; TRBD1 is a possible D gene (6 bases). CDR3 length: 18 amino acids. V shed 3 bases and J shed 2 bases, with 22 bases lying between them. Germline V lookup: CDR1 PRHDT, CDR2 FYEKMQ (reference sequence). This CDR3 reads CASSLASGRGFYNTEAFF. The CDR3 DNA reads as TGTGCCAGCAGCTTGGCCTCGGGCAGGGGATTCTACAACACTGAAGCTTTCTTT. Looking up the rest from reference TRBV13 and TRBJ1-1 gives the full variable domain: AAGVIQSPRHLIKEKRETATLKCYPIPRHDTVYWYQQGPGQDPQFLISFYEKMQSDKGSIPDRFSAQQFSDYHSELNMSSLELGDSALYFCASSLASGRGFYNTEAFFGQGTRLTVV.

The chain is built from TRBV3-1 (or the pseudogene TRBV3-2) and TRBJ1-2, with a weak D call TRBD1 (5 bases). The germline gives CDR1 LGHDT, CDR2 YNNKEL (reference sequence). This CDR3 region has 15 residues. The V gene lost 4 bases and the J gene lost 5 bases, with 17 bases spanning the gap. Written as DNA, the CDR3 is TGTGCCAGCAGCCCGTTGGGGGGATCGAGTTATGGCTACACCTTC. This sequence encodes CASSPLGGSSYGYTF.

This sequence joins TRBV7-2 and TRBJ1-1, with 7 nucleotides matching TRBD1. The CDR3 runs to 15 residues. Germline CDR1 and CDR2: SGHTA and FQGNSA. V was pared by 4 bases and J by 1 base, with 6 bases of the junction left unmatched. This chain's CDR3 is CASSYLGGSNTEAFF. DNA of the CDR3: TGTGCCAGCAGCTACCTAGGGGGCTCGAACACTGAAGCTTTCTTT.

The rearrangement uses TRBV30 and TRBJ2-7; 14 bases agree with TRBD2. CDR1 and CDR2 (germline): GTSNPN, SVGIG (reference sequence). This CDR3 region has 17 residues. J gave up 6 bases and V 2 bases, and 12 bases lay outside the gene matches. CDR3 DNA: TGTGCCTGGAGTCCCTCCCGACTAGCGGGAGGGCCTCTCGAGCAGTACTTC. This encodes CAWSPSRLAGGPLEQYF.

This clone was seen a few times. The chain joins TRBV27 to TRBJ1-2; D uncertain. Trimming took 3 bases from V and 8 from J, leaving 16 bases between them. The CDR3 covers 14 residues. Germline V CDR1 and CDR2: MNHEY, SMNVEV (reference sequence). DNA of the CDR3: TGTGCCAGCAGTTTTCTGGGCCAGGAAAGGGGCTACACCTTC. Residues: CASSFLGQERGYTF.

The chain uses TRBV2 and TRBJ2-5; TRBD2 matches 9 bases. The CDR3 spans 15 residues. Germline V gene sequence: CDR1 SNHLY, CDR2 FYNNEI. V lost 3 bases to trimming and J lost 5 bases; unmatched junction nucleotides: 7. The CDR3 bases are TGTGCCAGCAGTGAGGGTAGCGGGAGATCGGAGACCCAGTACTTC. Its protein is CASSEGSGRSETQYF.

This rearrangement joins TRBV23-1 to TRBJ1-1, with 8 bases fitting TRBD1. Being an ORF, TRBV23-1 has a function that is uncertain. The CDR3 is 16 residues long. The V segment lost 4 bases and the J segment 1 base; nucleotides outside the gene matches: 8. The CDR3 region has the DNA TGCGCCAGCAGTCCTCCGCGGGACAGGAGGAACACTGAAGCTTTCTTT. Translation: CASSPPRDRRNTEAFF.

The rearrangement links TRBV5-1 to TRBJ2-1, with TRBD2 matching over 10 bases. Germline V CDR1 and CDR2: SGHRS, YFSETQ. The CDR3 totals 18 residues. With 4 bases clipped from V and 0 bases from J, the junction kept 10 bases outside the gene matches. The CDR3 DNA reads TGCGCCAGCAGCCCCCCGTCCGGGACTAGCGACTCCTACAATGAGCAGTTCTTC. Residues: CASSPPSGTSDSYNEQFF.

V gene TRBV6-6 combines with J gene TRBJ1-2, with TRBD1 identical over 9 bases. The CDR3 runs 14 residues. Trimming took 6 bases from V and 8 from J; bases not matched to a gene: 10. Germline V CDR1 and CDR2: MNHNY, SVGAGI (reference sequence). For the CDR3, the DNA is TGTGCCAGCAGCTCTCCCGGGACAGGGCGAGGCTACACCTTC. As protein: CASSSPGTGRGYTF.

This chain links TRBV4-1 with TRBJ1-2, with D unresolved. The CDR3 runs 15 residues. CDR1 is MGHRA, CDR2 YSYEKL, per germline. Trimming shortened V by 1 base and J by 2 bases, and 11 bases separated the two germline ends. As DNA, the CDR3 is TGCGCCAGCAGCCAAGGGGAGCCTGGGAACTATGGCTACACCTTC. Translation gives CASSQGEPGNYGYTF.

V and J are TRBV19 and TRBJ1-5, with D possibly matching TRBD1 (5 bases). Trimming cost V 5 bases and J 3 bases, with 17 bases left between them. Germline assignment: CDR1 LNHDA and CDR2 SQIVND (reference sequence). The CDR3 consists of 16 residues. Here the CDR3 reads CASSPRGGYNNQPQHF. As DNA, the CDR3 is TGTGCCAGTAGTCCCCGGGGGGGGTACAACAATCAGCCCCAGCATTTT.

The chain has TRBV28 and TRBJ1-2; 9 bases line up with TRBD1. The V gene end was trimmed by 5 bases and the J gene end by 6 bases; junction bases not matched to a gene: 10. The length of the CDR3 is 15 residues. The germline V gene encodes CDR1 MDHEN and CDR2 SYDVKM. The CDR3 DNA reads as TGTGCCAGCAGTCCCGTGGACAGGGGAGACGATGGCTACACCTTC. It yields the protein CASSPVDRGDDGYTF.

This chain links TRBV12-5 with TRBJ2-1, with 9 nucleotides matching TRBD1. V lost 2 bases and J lost 5; bases outside the gene matches: 7. The CDR3 is 16 residues long. CDR1 is LGHNT and CDR2 is FRNRAP in the germline V gene. For the CDR3, the DNA is TGTGCTAGTGGTTTGTCCGGGGGGACAGGGAACAATGAGCAGTTCTTC. The encoded protein is CASGLSGGTGNNEQFF.

This clone has a handful of counts. V and J are TRBV27 and TRBJ1-2, with TRBD1 matching over 8 bases. The length of the CDR3 is 14 residues. The germline CDR1 and CDR2 sequences are MNHEY and SMNVEV (reference sequence). V was pared by 0 bases and J by 6 bases, with 3 bases of the junction left unmatched. This CDR3 is CASSLSNRGNGYTF. The CDR3 nucleotides are TGTGCCAGCAGTTTATCCAACAGGGGGAATGGCTACACCTTC.